The 21 T cell receptor beta chains given below trace back to one sample, sequenced in a study of shared clonotypes between healthy human individuals. Assay used: immunoSEQ multiplex PCR; TCRdb lists only in-frame clones, some missing. The sample has 1 million to 1.2 million clones; approximately 77% are singletons. Material for sequencing was memory CD4+ T cells from PBMCs. Subset meaning: CD45RA-negative fraction. Source of these receptors: a man in his late teens or twenties in good health. Some clones in this sample may be carry-over from other donors' samples.

The V gene is TRBV30, the J gene TRBJ2-7; the D gene is possibly TRBD2 (5 bases). CDR1 GTSNPN and CDR2 SVGIG come from the germline V gene (reference sequence). The V end was cut by 2 bases, the J end by 2 bases, with 13 bases between. This CDR3 is 14 amino acids long. The DNA of the CDR3 is TGTGCCTGGAGTTCCGGGATCAGGACCTACGAGCAGTACTTC. As protein: CAWSSGIRTYEQYF.

V gene TRBV5-3 combines with J gene TRBJ2-1; 13 nucleotides align to TRBD2. TRBV5-3 is an open reading frame whose function is uncertain. Trimming cost V 4 bases and J 4 bases; bases outside gene matches: 5. This CDR3 spans 16 amino acids. CDR3 DNA sequence: TGTGCCAGAAGCACCGGGACTAGCGGGGATTACAATGAGCAGTTCTTC. The encoded protein is CARSTGTSGDYNEQFF.

The chain employs TRBV30 and TRBJ1-1; 7 nucleotides match TRBD1. The CDR3 totals 12 residues. The V and J ends lost 0 bases and 11 bases, in that order; junction bases with no gene match: 6. The germline V gene encodes CDR1 GTSNPN and CDR2 SVGIG (reference sequence). The CDR3 nucleotides are TGTGCCTGGAGTGTAGGGACAGCGGGGGCTTTCTTT. It translates to CAWSVGTAGAFF.

The genes are TRBV28 and TRBJ1-1, with D unresolved. Germline V lookup: CDR1 MDHEN, CDR2 SYDVKM. The CDR3 contains 12 residues. V lost 7 bases and J 5 bases, leaving 11 bases between the germline ends. The CDR3 loop is CASKSSGTEAFF. CDR3 DNA: TGTGCCAGCAAAAGTTCGGGAACTGAAGCTTTCTTT.

This chain uses TRBV30 with TRBJ1-5; TRBD1 aligns across 9 bases. V was clipped by 5 bases and J by 4 bases; unmatched bases: 3. The V gene's germline CDR1 is GTSNPN and CDR2 SVGIG (reference sequence). This CDR3 region has 13 residues. For the CDR3, the DNA is TGTGCCTGGGGGACAGGGAATAATCAGCCCCAGCATTTT. It encodes CAWGTGNNQPQHF.

The chain uses TRBV14 and TRBJ2-3, with unresolved D. The germline V and J ends were trimmed by 5 bases and 4 bases, with 10 bases remaining between them. In germline, CDR1 is SGHDN, CDR2 FVKESK. The CDR3 has 13 residues. In nucleotides, the CDR3 is TGTGCCAGCAGCGACCTCACATCAGATACGCAGTATTTT. Its protein is CASSDLTSDTQYF.

Comments on this clone: In the same sample, other DNA sequences code for this CDR3. The chain has TRBV6-1 and TRBJ1-1; D possibly corresponds to TRBD1 (5 bases). Deletions cut 6 bases from V and 0 bases from J, with 8 bases between. Germline CDR1 and CDR2: MNHNS and SASEGT. The CDR3 spans 13 residues. The CDR3 DNA sequence: TGTGCCAGCAGGGGGCAGATGAACACTGAAGCTTTCTTT. It codes for CASRGQMNTEAFF.

On this clone itself: Other DNA sequences in this specimen translate into the identical CDR3. V gene TRBV7-2 combines with J gene TRBJ1-2; TRBD1 matches 8 bases. The CDR3 is made up of 13 amino acids. Germline CDR1 reads SGHTA; CDR2 reads FQGNSA. V was clipped by 5 bases and J by 4 bases; unmatched bases: 3. The CDR3 bases are TGTGCCAGCAGCCCGGACAGGGTCTATGGCTACACCTTC. This encodes CASSPDRVYGYTF.

J is TRBJ2-7 and V is TRBV5-4; no clear D. The CDR3 contains 12 residues. CDR1 is SGHNT, CDR2 YYREEE, per germline (reference sequence). The V gene lost 2 bases and the J gene lost 3 bases, with 6 bases spanning the gap. The CDR3 bases are TGTGCCAGCAGCTTTGACCTCTACGAGCAGTACTTC. This gives the protein CASSFDLYEQYF.

The V call is TRBV2, the J call TRBJ2-7, with a possible D match to TRBD2 (6 bases). Germline values: CDR1 SNHLY, CDR2 FYNNEI. The V end lost 6 bases, the J end lost 7 bases, and 16 bases lay between the germline ends. The CDR3 spans 13 residues. The CDR3 nucleotides read TGTGCCAGCAGGGCCCGCGGGATAGAAGAGCAGTACTTC. As protein: CASRARGIEEQYF.

The chain links TRBV5-1 to TRBJ2-5, with unresolved D. Per the germline V gene, CDR1 is SGHRS and CDR2 is YFSETQ. This CDR3 spans 15 amino acids. Trimming cost V 0 bases and J 1 base, with 10 bases left between them. The CDR3 protein is CASSLDGRRQETQYF. For the CDR3, the DNA is TGCGCCAGCAGCTTGGATGGCAGGCGCCAAGAGACCCAGTACTTC.

Concerning this clone itself: One junction end does not reproduce the germline sequence, and a read error may be involved. The V call is TRBV19, the J call TRBJ1-2; unclear D gene. Germline V lookup: CDR1 LNHDA, CDR2 SQIVND (reference sequence). This CDR3 spans 12 amino acids. The CDR3 coding sequence is TGTGCCAGTAGTATATTCGGGGAATGGAAGTCCTTC. Its translation is CASSIFGEWKSF.

The genes are TRBV27 and TRBJ2-7; perhaps TRBD2 as D (7 bases). CDR3 length equals 14 residues. V dropped 3 bases and J dropped 2 bases, with 11 bases sitting between them. Germline V CDR1 and CDR2: MNHEY, SMNVEV (reference sequence). The CDR3: CASSLRGGTYEQYF. CDR3 nucleotides: TGTGCCAGCAGTTTGAGGGGGGGGACCTACGAGCAGTACTTC.

The gene calls are TRBV29-1 and TRBJ1-2; tentatively, D is TRBD1 (6 bases). V was clipped by 7 bases and J by 4 bases, with 16 bases between them. CDR1 is SQVTM, CDR2 ANQGSEA, per germline. The CDR3 covers 13 residues. The CDR3 loop reads CSGTDSSFYGYTF. The DNA of the CDR3 is TGCAGCGGGACGGACAGCAGCTTCTATGGCTACACCTTC.

This clone has at least ten counts. The chain employs TRBV19 and TRBJ1-2, with 10 nucleotides matching TRBD1. This CDR3 is 14 amino acids long. V shed 4 bases and J 6 bases; nucleotides not matched to a gene: 5. The germline V gene has CDR1 LNHDA and CDR2 SQIVND (reference sequence). CDR3 in DNA: TGTGCCAGTAGTAGGGGACAGGGGAGAGATGGCTACACCTTC. Its protein product is CASSRGQGRDGYTF.

As concerns this clone: The same CDR3 also results from other DNA sequences found in this sample. This chain joins TRBV15 and TRBJ1-1; D might be TRBD1 (5 bases). In germline, CDR1 is LNHNV, CDR2 YYDKDF (reference sequence). The CDR3 loop spans 15 amino acids. V lost 1 base and J 2 bases, leaving 11 bases between the germline ends. In DNA, the CDR3 is TGTGCCACCAGCAGAGGAGGTACAGGCAACACTGAAGCTTTCTTT. It translates to CATSRGGTGNTEAFF.

In this sample, this clone turned up once. The CDR3 region has the DNA TGTGCCAGCAGCGCGACTAGCGGGTATTCAGATACGCAGTATTTT. This sequence encodes CASSATSGYSDTQYF. The chain has TRBV9 and TRBJ2-3; TRBD2 agrees at 10 bases. CDR3 length equals 15 residues. CDR1 is SGDLS, CDR2 YYNGEE, per germline. The J segment lost 4 bases and the V segment lost 3 bases, leaving 5 bases of the junction unmatched.

The chain combines TRBV6-1 with TRBJ2-3, with D possibly matching TRBD2 (6 bases). This CDR3 is built from 13 residues. V lost 5 bases and J 0 bases, leaving 6 bases between the germline ends. Germline CDR1 and CDR2: MNHNS and SASEGT. The CDR3 is CASSSGSTDTQYF. The CDR3 DNA reads as TGTGCCAGCAGTAGCGGGAGCACAGATACGCAGTATTTT.

The chain uses TRBV29-1 and TRBJ1-1, with D unclear. The CDR3 covers 12 residues. Trimming pared 4 bases from V and 4 bases from J, leaving 10 bases between. The germline V gene encodes CDR1 SQVTM and CDR2 ANQGSEA. Written as DNA, the CDR3 is TGCAGCGTTGGGGAGAGGGTCACTGAAGCTTTCTTT. Translated: CSVGERVTEAFF.

This chain joins TRBV5-1 and TRBJ2-1; TRBD2 matches 10 bases. Germline loops: CDR1 SGHRS, CDR2 YFSETQ. CDR3 length equals 17 residues. V gave up 3 bases and J gave up 6 bases; unmatched junction bases: 12. The chain's CDR3 is CASSSSHGTSVVNEQFF. The CDR3 bases are TGCGCCAGCAGCTCATCCCATGGGACTAGCGTCGTCAATGAGCAGTTCTTC.

The V call is TRBV6-6, the J call TRBJ1-1, with no clear D. The germline CDR1 and CDR2 sequences are MNHNY and SVGAGI (reference sequence). Trimming shortened V by 6 bases and J by 4 bases, and 12 bases separated the two germline ends. The CDR3 sequence is 13 residues long. The CDR3 reads CASSTTRSTEAFF. In DNA, the CDR3 is TGTGCCAGCAGCACCACACGCTCCACTGAAGCTTTCTTT.